The 28 T cell receptor beta chains in this list originate from one sample, sequenced in a study of T cells in women clearing cervical HPV infection (dated by TCRdb to the late 2010s). The method was the immunoSEQ multiplex PCR assay. TCRdb provides this immuneACCESS table in a form limited to in-frame rearrangements. Some clones are lacking; in checked studies, under half of them reflect an unresolved V gene, and why the rest are absent is not known. The table of this sample itemizes over 45,000 clones. The ten top clones hold 0.8% to 1% of the sample. The sample taken for sequencing was blood buffy coat. These receptors originate from a woman aged 18 to 69 with a cervical HPV16 infection that either progressed to CIN3+ or cleared (not recorded which).

About this clone: The sequence runs out 3 residues before the end of the CDR3; the remainder is reconstructed from the germline J gene. The chain has TRBV30 and TRBJ1-2; tentative D call: TRBD1 (5 bases). The CDR3 has 12 amino acids. Germline V CDR1 and CDR2: GTSNPN, SVGIG (reference sequence). V was pared by 3 bases and J by 6 bases, with 11 bases between. CDR3 bases read: TGTGCCTGGAGCCCGGACACGGATGGC. Amino acids: CAWSPDTDG. The entire CDR3 protein is CAWSPDTDGYTF.

Worth noting for this clone: Germline and junction disagree at one end, which may indicate a read error. The CDR3 is cut off 3 residues early in the read; its end comes from the germline J gene. The sample carries other DNA sequences with the same CDR3. This chain links TRBV7-6 with TRBJ1-3; tentative D call: TRBD1 (6 bases). Per germline, CDR1 SGHVS and CDR2 FNYEAQ. The CDR3 loop spans 14 amino acids. The CDR3 is CASSLNRVGNTIYF. The part of the CDR3 DNA that was read is TGTGCCAGCAGCTTAAACAGGGTCGGAAACACA.

A note on this clone: The sequenced fragment ends 3 residues before the CDR3 boundary, so the rest is inferred from the germline J gene. The chain recombines TRBV7-3 with TRBJ2-3; 8 bases align to TRBD2. CDR3 length: 16 amino acids. Unmatched junction bases numbered 10, after V lost 4 bases and J lost 4 bases. Per the germline V gene, CDR1 is SGHTA and CDR2 is FQGTGA. CDR3 protein: CASSSRGGPEADTQYF. The covered CDR3 bases are TGTGCCAGCAGCTCCCGGGGGGGCCCCGAGGCAGATACG.

With respect to this clone: Read sequence stops 3 residues before the CDR3 end, and the germline J gene provides the missing end. J is TRBJ1-1 and V is TRBV10-3; no definite D call. Trimming pared 1 base from V and 3 bases from J, leaving 9 bases between. The germline V gene encodes CDR1 ENHRY and CDR2 SYGVKD. The CDR3 length is 14 residues. The CDR3 DNA, read in part, is TGTGCCATCAGTGAGTGGCAGGTGGACACTGAA. Protein product: CAISEWQVDTE. The entire CDR3 sequence reads CAISEWQVDTEAFF.

Concerning this clone: The read ends 3 residues before the CDR3 terminus; that terminus is restored from the germline J gene. The chain is built from TRBV20-1 and TRBJ2-3; D remains ambiguous. The CDR3 length is 13 residues. Germline V lookup: CDR1 DFQATT, CDR2 SNEGSKA (reference sequence). The part of the CDR3 DNA that was read is TGCAGTGCTAGAGGCGGAAAGGCGGAGACG. As protein: CSARGGKAET. The entire CDR3 is CSARGGKAETQYF.

Turning to this clone: Read sequence stops 3 residues before the CDR3 end, and the germline J gene provides the missing end. V and J are TRBV10-1 and TRBJ2-3; TRBD1 agrees at 7 bases. The CDR3 length is 14 residues. CDR1 and CDR2 from the germline V gene are WNHNN and SYGVQD (reference sequence). The V gene end was trimmed by 6 bases and the J gene end by 1 base; junction bases not matched to a gene: 4. The part of the CDR3 DNA that was read is TGCGCCAGCAGCTGGGACAGCCGCACAGATACG. This sequence encodes CASSWDSRTDT. The full CDR3 is CASSWDSRTDTQYF.

On this clone: The CDR3 end falls 3 residues outside the read, so it is completed with the germline J gene. V gene TRBV2 combines with J gene TRBJ2-3; 9 bases agree with TRBD2. The CDR3 is 16 residues long. Germline CDR1 reads SNHLY; CDR2 reads FYNNEI. The CDR3 spells CASSELGGGDGETQYF. The CDR3 bases that were read are TGTGCCAGCAGTGAACTCGGCGGGGGGGATGGAGAGACG.

As to this clone: The junction shows a germline mismatch at one end, possibly a read error. The read gets to within 3 residues of the CDR3 end, and the germline J gene fills in the rest. This chain joins TRBV12-3 or TRBV12-4 and TRBJ1-2, with 9 bases lining up with TRBD1. This CDR3 is built from 16 residues. The DNA read from the CDR3 is TGTGCCAGCAGTTTAGTACAGGGGGCATTTAACAATGGC. Encoded protein: CASSLVQGAFNNG. The full CDR3 protein reads CASSLVQGAFNNGYTF.

With respect to this clone: The CDR3 extends 3 residues past the end of the read, so its final part is completed from the germline J gene. The chain couples TRBV5-1 to TRBJ1-1; D possibly corresponds to TRBD1 (5 bases). The CDR3 totals 15 residues. In germline, CDR1 is SGHRS, CDR2 YFSETQ. Partial CDR3 DNA: TGCGCCAGCAGCTTCCCACGGGGGGAGTCCTCGGAA. This gives the protein CASSFPRGESSE. The full CDR3 protein is CASSFPRGESSEAFF.

Comment on this clone: Sequencing ends 3 residues short of the CDR3 end; the germline J gene provides the rest. The chain uses TRBV28 and TRBJ2-2; 13 bases line up with TRBD2. V lost 5 bases to trimming and J lost 7 bases; unmatched junction nucleotides: 4. Germline V gene sequence: CDR1 MDHEN, CDR2 SYDVKM. The length of the CDR3 is 15 residues. The CDR3 sequence: CASSTSGGANGELFF. The sequenced CDR3 bases are TGTGCCAGCAGTACTAGCGGGGGGGCCAACGGGGAG.

With respect to this clone: A read error may account for a junction end that differs from germline. From the germline J gene comes the end of the CDR3, since the read stops 3 residues before it. Different DNA sequences within this sample yield the same CDR3. The chain uses TRBV2 and TRBJ1-3; 7 bases are a match to TRBD1. The CDR3 spans 17 residues. CDR1 SNHLY and CDR2 FYNNEI come from the germline V gene. CDR3 protein: CASSQGGAAISGNTIYF. The DNA read from the CDR3 is TGTGCCAGCAGCCAGGGGGGAGCGGCCATCTCTGGAAACACT.

About this clone: From the germline J gene comes the end of the CDR3, since the read stops 3 residues before it. This chain connects TRBV7-9 to TRBJ1-4; D ambiguous. Trimming removed 5 bases at V and 0 bases at J, with 7 bases between. This CDR3 is built from 14 residues. The germline gives CDR1 SEHNR, CDR2 FQNEAQ (reference sequence). The CDR3 loop reads CASSTEATNEKLFF. Partial CDR3 DNA: TGTGCCAGCAGCACAGAAGCAACTAATGAAAAA.

Regarding this clone: From the germline J gene comes the end of the CDR3, since the read stops 3 residues before it. The J gene is TRBJ1-2, the V gene TRBV2; 9 bases are a match to TRBD1. The CDR3 consists of 16 residues. Unmatched junction bases numbered 9, after V lost 0 bases and J lost 7 bases. Germline lookup yields CDR1 SNHLY and CDR2 FYNNEI. The DNA read from the CDR3 is TGTGCCAGCAGTGAAGCGATTAGGGTGACAGGGGGTGGC. This encodes CASSEAIRVTGGG. The entire CDR3 protein reads CASSEAIRVTGGGYTF.

As regards this clone: The CDR3 goes on 3 residues after the read ends, and that part is filled in from the germline J gene. This sequence joins TRBV20-1 and TRBJ1-4; D is unclear. CDR1 and CDR2 from the germline V gene are DFQATT and SNEGSKA (reference sequence). V shed 0 bases and J shed 1 base, with 12 bases lying between them. The CDR3 contains 16 residues. The part of the CDR3 DNA that was read is TGCAGTGCTAGAGATCTAGGCGGAAGAACTAATGAAAAA. Translated, it gives CSARDLGGRTNEK. The entire CDR3 reads CSARDLGGRTNEKLFF.

Concerning this clone: The read terminates 3 residues before the CDR3 end, so the remaining end is supplied by the germline J gene. The chain carries TRBV18 and TRBJ2-3, with 7 bases matching TRBD1. The CDR3 is 14 amino acids. The V gene's germline CDR1 is KGHSH and CDR2 LQKENI. Incomplete CDR3 DNA: TGTGCCAGCTCACCGACAGGGAATAATCAGCCG. Protein: CASSPTGNNQP. The full CDR3 protein reads CASSPTGNNQPQYF.

Of note for this clone: The CDR3 end is not reached by the read, which stops 3 residues before it; the germline J gene fills it in. The chain has TRBV10-3 and TRBJ2-4; weak D call: TRBD1 (6 bases). CDR1 is ENHRY, CDR2 SYGVKD, per germline. The CDR3 has 13 residues. CDR3 in amino acids: CAISVGQGQPQYF. The sequenced CDR3 bases are TGTGCCATCAGTGTGGGGCAGGGGCAGCCT.

Worth noting for this clone: The CDR3 end is not reached by the read, which stops 3 residues before it; the germline J gene fills it in. The chain links TRBV29-1 to TRBJ1-2; TRBD1 matches 8 bases. CDR3 length equals 14 residues. Germline CDR1 reads SQVTM; CDR2 reads ANQGSEA. Trimming cost V 3 bases and J 4 bases; bases outside gene matches: 7. The CDR3 loop is CSVDATGAAYGYTF. CDR3 DNA (partial): TGCAGCGTTGATGCGACAGGGGCGGCCTATGGC.

CDR3 loop: CASSLKAGHSYNSPLHF. CDR3 bases read: TGTGCCAGCAGTTTAAAAGCAGGCCACTCCTATAATTCACCC. This chain uses TRBV28 with TRBJ1-6, with D unclear. The CDR3 end lies 3 residues beyond the end of the read and is filled in from the germline J gene. V gave up 2 bases and J gave up 0 bases, with 11 bases separating them. This CDR3 is 17 amino acids long. The germline V gene has CDR1 MDHEN and CDR2 SYDVKM.

About this clone itself: Read sequence stops 3 residues before the CDR3 end, and the germline J gene provides the missing end. J is TRBJ1-2 and V is TRBV19; no reliable D call. The V gene's germline CDR1 is LNHDA and CDR2 SQIVND (reference sequence). CDR3 length: 14 residues. The CDR3 DNA, read in part, is TGTGCCAGTAGCACCCAGAGCGACCCCTACGAC. Residues: CASSTQSDPYD. The full CDR3 is CASSTQSDPYDYTF.

With respect to this clone: The read ends 3 residues shy of where the CDR3 ends; the end is completed using the germline J gene. The chain joins TRBV7-6 to TRBJ1-1; 8 nucleotides align to TRBD1. The CDR3 extends over 14 amino acids. Germline assignment: CDR1 SGHVS and CDR2 FNYEAQ. Trimming removed 5 bases from V and 6 bases from J; junction bases left unmatched: 8. The sequenced CDR3 bases are TGTGCCAGCAGCACGACAGGGGAAAGGGCTGAA. Its translation is CASSTTGERAE. The entire CDR3 protein reads CASSTTGERAEAFF.

As regards this clone: The sequence runs out 3 residues before the end of the CDR3; the remainder is reconstructed from the germline J gene. The gene calls are TRBV20-1 and TRBJ2-3; D is perhaps TRBD1 (7 bases). Germline values: CDR1 DFQATT, CDR2 SNEGSKA (reference sequence). CDR3 size: 15 residues. The germline V and J ends were trimmed by 6 bases and 0 bases, with 16 bases remaining between them. The CDR3 spells CSAGGGTVSTDTQYF. CDR3 DNA, as far as it was read: TGCAGTGCCGGGGGCGGGACAGTTAGCACAGATACG.

To note about this clone: The read finishes 3 residues shy of the CDR3 end, and the germline J gene is used to complete it. This chain joins TRBV10-1 and TRBJ1-2; tentative D call: TRBD1 (5 bases). Germline V CDR1 and CDR2: WNHNN, SYGVQD (reference sequence). This CDR3 is 11 amino acids long. The DNA read from the CDR3 is TGCGCCAGCAGTCAGGGTTACGAC. Its protein is CASSQGYD. The CDR3 in its entirety is CASSQGYDYTF.

Points on this clone: The read terminates 3 residues before the CDR3 end, so the remaining end is supplied by the germline J gene. The V and J genes are TRBV6-1 and TRBJ2-7; D might be TRBD2 (6 bases). Trimming stripped 3 bases from V and 6 bases from J, with 18 bases between. Germline CDR1 is MNHNS and CDR2 is SASEGT. This CDR3 is 15 amino acids long. The CDR3 loop reads CASSDGGRMEGEQYF. The sequenced part of the CDR3 DNA is TGTGCCAGCAGTGACGGGGGAAGGATGGAGGGCGAG.

A note on this clone: Coverage ceases 3 residues before the CDR3 finishes, and the germline J gene fills in the end. The rearrangement joins TRBV29-1 to TRBJ1-2; D may be TRBD1 (5 bases). The CDR3 is 12 residues long. The V end lost 2 bases, the J end lost 6 bases, and 10 bases lay between the germline ends. Germline V gene data show CDR1 as SQVTM and CDR2 as ANQGSEA. CDR3 bases read: TGCAGCGTTGAAAAGGGGTTCGATGGC. Its translation is CSVEKGFDG. The whole CDR3 protein is CSVEKGFDGYTF.

Comments on this clone: The CDR3 end lies 3 residues beyond the end of the read and is filled in from the germline J gene. The chain couples TRBV6-1 to TRBJ1-5; D gene ambiguous. CDR1 is MNHNS, CDR2 SASEGT, per germline. The CDR3 covers 15 residues. Trimming removed 6 bases from V and 2 bases from J, with 14 bases in between. CDR3 sequence: CASRERVSGNQPQHF. The CDR3 bases that were read are TGTGCCAGCAGGGAAAGGGTGAGTGGCAATCAGCCC.

This CDR3 is CASSPGRSTDTQYF. Incomplete CDR3 DNA: TGTGCCAGCAGCCCTGGGCGAAGCACAGATACG. This chain uses TRBV5-4 with TRBJ2-3; D remains unclear. Read data end 3 residues before the CDR3 end; the end is taken from the germline J gene. Germline CDR1 and CDR2: SGHNT and YYREEE (reference sequence). Trimming left V 4 bases short and J 0 bases short, with 9 bases between. The CDR3 consists of 14 residues.

Turning to this clone: The CDR3 end is not reached by the read, which stops 3 residues before it; the germline J gene fills it in. The chain has TRBV5-4 and TRBJ2-3; D is possibly TRBD2 (5 bases). The germline V and J ends were trimmed by 1 base and 2 bases, with 14 bases remaining between them. CDR1 is SGHNT and CDR2 is YYREEE in the germline V gene (reference sequence). There are 16 residues in the CDR3. The sequenced part of the CDR3 DNA is TGTGCCAGCAGCTTGTTTGGACTTAAGAACACAGATACG. It specifies CASSLFGLKNTDT. The whole CDR3 sequence reads CASSLFGLKNTDTQYF.

As for this clone: The read finishes 3 residues shy of the CDR3 end, and the germline J gene is used to complete it. The chain uses TRBV5-4 and TRBJ2-1, with a tentative D call TRBD1 (5 bases). This CDR3 spans 15 amino acids. Trimming removed 4 bases from V and 4 bases from J, with 15 bases in between. CDR1 is SGHNT and CDR2 is YYREEE in the germline V gene (reference sequence). CDR3 bases read: TGTGCCAGCAGCCAGCAGGGAAGGGGTTACAATGAG. The encoded protein is CASSQQGRGYNE. In full, the CDR3 is CASSQQGRGYNEQFF.